A single sample is the source of the 18 T cell receptor beta chains below, sequenced in a study of blood T cell repertoires in COVID-19. Sequencing used immunoSEQ multiplex PCR; TCRdb keeps in-frame clones, though not all of them. The sample yields 300,000 to 350,000 clones, approximately 92% seen once. Sequenced: peripheral blood. All receptors derive from a woman aged 30 to 39 with COVID-19, enrolled during active disease.

The chain combines TRBV7-9 with TRBJ2-2; D is possibly TRBD2 (6 bases). There are 13 residues in the CDR3. Trimming left V 4 bases short and J 10 bases short, with 13 bases between. Germline V gene lookup returns CDR1 SEHNR and CDR2 FQNEAQ (reference sequence). The CDR3 DNA sequence: TGTGCCAGCAGCTCGGGACTGCGGGCGGAGCTGTTTTTT. Residues: CASSSGLRAELFF.

This sequence joins TRBV12-3 or TRBV12-4 and TRBJ2-7, with TRBD2 matching 7 bases. The V and J ends lost 5 bases and 4 bases, in that order; junction bases with no gene match: 5. The length of the CDR3 is 13 residues. The CDR3 region has the DNA TGTGCCAGCAGTGCAAGCGGGGCATACGAGCAGTACTTC. It is translated as CASSASGAYEQYF.

The genes are TRBV5-1 and TRBJ2-7, with no clear D. The V end was cut by 3 bases, the J end by 1 base, with 8 bases between. The CDR3 length is 13 residues. In germline, CDR1 is SGHRS, CDR2 YFSETQ. CDR3 coding DNA: TGCGCCAGCAGCTCCCGTATGTCCTACGAGCAGTACTTC. This gives the protein CASSSRMSYEQYF.

This chain joins TRBV10-3 and TRBJ2-1; 12 bases map to TRBD2. In germline, CDR1 is ENHRY, CDR2 SYGVKD. This CDR3 is 16 amino acids long. Trimming removed 6 bases from V and 7 bases from J; junction bases left unmatched: 10. The CDR3 region is CAISVPGLAGSNEQFF. The CDR3 nucleotides read TGTGCCATCAGCGTCCCGGGACTAGCGGGCTCTAATGAGCAGTTCTTC.

J is TRBJ2-5 and V is TRBV28; 11 positions match TRBD2. V lost 10 bases and J lost 5; bases outside the gene matches: 3. Germline V lookup: CDR1 MDHEN, CDR2 SYDVKM. This CDR3 region has 12 residues. CDR3 sequence reads: CATTSGSETQYF. CDR3 DNA sequence: TGTGCCACCACTAGCGGGAGCGAGACCCAGTACTTC.

The V and J genes are TRBV28 and TRBJ1-3; maybe TRBD1 (6 bases). In germline, CDR1 is MDHEN, CDR2 SYDVKM. V lost 8 bases and J lost 0, with 17 bases in between. The CDR3 is 16 residues long. The CDR3 sequence: CASVIKGGVSGNTIYF. The CDR3 DNA reads as TGTGCCAGCGTCATTAAAGGGGGGGTCTCTGGAAACACCATATATTTT.

The chain uses TRBV28 and TRBJ1-4, with D maybe TRBD1 (6 bases). Between the trimmed V and J ends, which lost 4 bases and 7 bases, there was a span of 16 bases. The length of the CDR3 is 15 residues. Germline values: CDR1 MDHEN, CDR2 SYDVKM. CDR3: CASSSRTGQGEKLFF. In DNA form, the CDR3 reads TGTGCCAGCAGTTCCAGAACAGGGCAGGGTGAAAAACTGTTTTTT.

The chain links TRBV7-2 to TRBJ2-3, with D uncertain. V lost 2 bases and J 0 bases, leaving 9 bases between the germline ends. The CDR3 has 15 amino acids. Germline assignment: CDR1 SGHTA and CDR2 FQGNSA. The CDR3 nucleotides are TGTGCCAGCAGCTTAATGAGAACTAGCACAGATACGCAGTATTTT. Protein: CASSLMRTSTDTQYF.

J is TRBJ2-1 and V is TRBV7-3; TRBD2 might be the D (6 bases). The CDR3 extends over 13 amino acids. Deletions cut 5 bases from V and 10 bases from J, with 15 bases between. Per the germline V gene, CDR1 is SGHTA and CDR2 is FQGTGA. DNA of the CDR3: TGTGCCAGCAGCCCCTCTAGCGTTCCCGAGCAGTTCTTC. This gives the protein CASSPSSVPEQFF.

This CDR3 reads CASSQAGQGHGELFF. CDR3 bases: TGTGCCAGCAGCCAGGCGGGACAGGGGCACGGGGAGCTGTTTTTT. The chain couples TRBV3-1 (or the pseudogene TRBV3-2) to TRBJ2-2, with TRBD1 identical over 10 bases. The V gene end was trimmed by 3 bases and the J gene end by 7 bases; junction bases not matched to a gene: 5. Germline V gene lookup returns CDR1 LGHDT and CDR2 YNNKEL (reference sequence). This CDR3 spans 15 amino acids.

The chain carries TRBV6-4 and TRBJ1-1, with 8 bases identical to TRBD1. V gave up 5 bases and J gave up 2 bases; unmatched junction bases: 4. Germline V gives CDR1 MRHNA, CDR2 SNTAGT. The CDR3 contains 14 residues. The CDR3 here is CASSTGQGNTEAFF. The DNA for the CDR3 is TGTGCCAGCAGTACTGGACAGGGAAACACTGAAGCTTTCTTT.

The chain couples TRBV28 to TRBJ1-1, with D tentatively TRBD1 (5 bases). V was shortened by 1 base and J by 10 bases, with 10 bases between the two germline ends. In germline, CDR1 is MDHEN, CDR2 SYDVKM. The CDR3 has 12 residues. CDR3 nucleotide sequence: TGTGCCAGCAGTTTATTTACAGGAACAGCTTTCTTT. This translates into CASSLFTGTAFF.

The sample holds one count of this clone. The gene calls are TRBV28 and TRBJ2-7, with a possible D match to TRBD1 (6 bases). V lost 10 bases and J lost 3, with 7 bases in between. Germline V gene lookup returns CDR1 MDHEN and CDR2 SYDVKM. The CDR3 covers 10 residues. CDR3 sequence: CAKGGYEQYF. In DNA form, the CDR3 reads TGTGCCAAAGGGGGCTACGAGCAGTACTTC.

This chain uses TRBV5-1 with TRBJ2-7, with TRBD1 matching over 12 bases. The CDR3 spans 16 residues. Trimming removed 0 bases from V and 5 bases from J; junction bases left unmatched: 6. Germline CDR1 reads SGHRS; CDR2 reads YFSETQ. In DNA, the CDR3 is TGCGCCAGCAGCTTGGCCCCGGGACAGGGGGCAAACGAGCAGTACTTC. This translates into CASSLAPGQGANEQYF.

The J gene is TRBJ1-5, the V gene TRBV28, with no clear D. Between the trimmed V and J ends, which lost 7 bases and 5 bases, there was a span of 12 bases. Looked up from germline, CDR1 is MDHEN and CDR2 is SYDVKM. This CDR3 has 13 amino acids. CDR3 in amino acids: CASTLGEYQPQHF. CDR3 nucleotide sequence: TGTGCCAGCACCCTCGGGGAGTATCAGCCCCAGCATTTT.

The chain is built from TRBV7-9 and TRBJ2-4, with a weak D call TRBD1 (6 bases). Per germline, CDR1 SEHNR and CDR2 FQNEAQ (reference sequence). The CDR3 sequence is 17 residues long. V dropped 5 bases and J dropped 0 bases, with 17 bases sitting between them. CDR3 sequence: CASSPGQFSLAKNIQYF. The CDR3 DNA follows: TGTGCCAGCAGCCCCGGACAGTTCTCCTTAGCCAAAAACATTCAGTACTTC.

The gene calls are TRBV7-2 and TRBJ2-5; D is unclear. The CDR3 contains 13 residues. The V end was cut by 5 bases, the J end by 2 bases, with 9 bases between. Germline assignment: CDR1 SGHTA and CDR2 FQGNSA. The CDR3 DNA sequence: TGTGCCAGCAGCCGCGATCCTCAAGAGACCCAGTACTTC. It specifies CASSRDPQETQYF.

J is TRBJ2-1 and V is TRBV2; the match to TRBD2 covers 8 bases. The CDR3 length is 16 residues. The germline gives CDR1 SNHLY, CDR2 FYNNEI. J was trimmed by 0 bases and V by 5 bases; bases with no gene match: 6. The CDR3 region has the DNA TGTGCCAGCAGTCCTAGCGGGCAGAGCTCCTACAATGAGCAGTTCTTC. Amino acids: CASSPSGQSSYNEQFF.